The present T cell receptor beta chain was sequenced within a study of Ad26.COV2.S vaccination and SARS-CoV-2 variants (dated by TCRdb to the early 2020s). About the full investigation: Vaccine-arm donors came from COV1001, a multicentre, randomized, double-blind, placebo-controlled phase I-IIa trial of Ad26.COV2.S in healthy adults. Ad26.COV2.S was given intramuscularly at 5x10^10 or 1x10^11 viral particles, as a single shot or as two shots 56 days apart. The specificity and breadth of SARS-CoV-2-reactive T cell receptors after Ad26.COV2.S vaccination were assessed by TCRbeta repertoire sequencing. A total of approximately 30 samples were included in the TCR-sequenced set, comprising roughly 20 Ad26.COV2.S vaccine recipients, 5 placebo recipients and 8 SARS-CoV-2 convalescent individuals. Participants in the trial were split at random into five groups of five each, receiving low-dose or high-dose Ad26.COV2.S once or twice, or else placebo on both occasions. Blinding of investigators to trial group allocation was maintained during experiments and outcome assessment. The investigation overall reported the following: Substantial breadth of spike-specific CD8+ and CD4+ T cell responses was reported after vaccination. The study lacked the statistical power to compare responses across vaccine doses or regimens. Vaccine and placebo recipients had similar non-spike TCR breadth, a finding consistent with the vaccine containing only spike. Higher spike-specific TCR breadth was observed in Ad26.COV2.S recipients than in placebo recipients (P = 0.0014). It was noted by the authors that total T cell responses may have been underestimated by the TCR breadth and depth analyses.

The immunoSEQ Assay was used to sequence TCRbeta CDR3 regions. After extraction, genomic DNA underwent amplification by bias-controlled multiplex PCR, followed by high-throughput sequencing. Processing in the source paper ran as follows. To quantify the absolute abundance of every unique TCRbeta CDR3 region, sequences were collapsed and filtered. Usable DNA was measured by amplifying reference genes present in all nucleated cells, and TCRbeta template counts were normalized to that usable DNA to estimate T cell fraction. Repertoire TCRs were annotated as SARS-CoV-2-specific by exact matching of V gene, CDR3 amino acid sequence and J gene to a known reactive TCR set. The reference SARS-CoV-2 TCR set was obtained from MIRA and was filtered for enrichment in COVID-19-positive ImmuneCODE repertoires, whereby public or cross-reactive TCRs were removed. Using the MIRA antigens, annotated TCRs were further analysed by specific ORF or by position within an ORF. Breadth was defined as annotated unique rearrangements over total unique productive rearrangements; depth was the summed frequency of those rearrangements. Two-sided Wilcoxon rank-sum tests were applied when comparing TCR breadth between groups. In its TCRdb copy, this immuneACCESS table keeps in-frame sequences only and misses some clones. Where compared with another copy, unresolved V genes explain less than half of these, and the others have no known cause. From that table come the V and J calls and clone size; the DNA was used to work out D and trimming. The sample yields 350,000 to 550,000 clones; approximately 92% were counted once. The top ten clonotypes cover 2.5% of the sample.

Comments on this clone: The antigen this receptor binds is unknown. The record has no base qualities; no much larger clone is one base away.

The treatment or condition label, as the study defines it: 19 received Ad26.COV2.S at low or high dose, single or two shots; about five received placebo; per-sample allocation not given. Repertoires of vaccine and placebo recipients were sequenced from samples collected on day 63 after the first injection. Between 29 July and 7 August 2020, Cohort 1b enrolled 25 adults aged 18-55 years at one site in Boston, USA. Ad26.COV2.S was a replication-incompetent adenovirus type 26 vector expressing a prefusion-stabilized SARS-CoV-2 spike protein from the original Wuhan strain. V is cut back by 2 bases and J by 3 bases, with 1 base in the junction unmatched. CDR1 and CDR2 are read off the germline V gene as SGHTA and FQGNSA. Its CDR3 holds 14 amino acids, cysteine through phenylalanine. CDR3 DNA is the only sequence kept; it has 42 bases, read in frame from the first base.

The chain joins TRBV7-2 to TRBJ1-5, with TRBD1 identical over 7 junction bases. The TCR sequence derives from a person aged 18-65 years who received the Ad26.COV2.S COVID-19 vaccine or a placebo. The specimen comprised peripheral blood, sampled in a trial of Ad26.COV2.S vaccine versus placebo. The CDR3 amino acid sequence is: CASSLQGDNQPQHF. The sequenced DNA: TGTGCCAGCAGCTTACAGGGGGACAATCAGCCCCAGCATTTT. Joined to the reference TRBV7-2 and TRBJ1-5 proteins, this CDR3 gives the full variable domain: GAGVSQSPSNKVTEKGKDVELRCDPISGHTALYWYRQSLGQGLEFLIYFQGNSAPDKSGLPSDRFSAERTGGSVSTLTIQRTQQEDSAVYLCASSLQGDNQPQHFGDGTRLSIL.